One and the same sample provided the 21 T cell receptor beta chains below, sequenced in a study of monozygotic twins with inflammatory bowel disease (dated by TCRdb to the late 2010s). The protocol used for the library was 5' RACE. The listed sequencing device is Illumina HiSeq 2500. TCRdb reprocessed the reads; each CDR3 protein sequence makes one entry, and DNA is unavailable. The table of this sample itemizes roughly 320,000 distinct CDR3 sequences. The ten top clones hold 5.6% of the sample. Sample: blood. These receptors all stem from a human donor with ulcerative colitis or Crohn's disease, or a healthy co-twin of an affected twin (not recorded which).

The chain uses TRBV7-2 and TRBJ2-5; no DNA is available, so the TRBD1 call from TCRdb remains unchecked. Per the germline V gene, CDR1 is SGHTA and CDR2 is FQGNSA. The length of the CDR3 is 13 residues. CDR3 protein: CASSSYREETQYF.

This chain connects TRBV7-2 to TRBJ2-7; TCRdb picks TRBD1, but there is no DNA to check that call. Looked up from germline, CDR1 is SGHTA and CDR2 is FQGNSA. This CDR3 region has 15 residues. The CDR3 spells CASSLDPGSAYEQYF.

The CDR3 reads CASSLGGLRPQHF. The chain links TRBV7-9 to TRBJ1-5. The CDR3 sequence is 13 residues long. Germline V gene sequence: CDR1 SEHNR, CDR2 FQNEAQ (reference sequence).

The rearrangement links TRBV19 to TRBJ1-1. Germline lookup yields CDR1 LNHDA and CDR2 SQIVND (reference sequence). The CDR3 length is 13 residues. CDR3 sequence: CASSSILLNGAFF. Based on the CDR3 plus reference TRBV19 and TRBJ1-1, the full variable domain is DGGITQSPKYLFRKEGQNVTLSCEQNLNHDAMYWYRQDPGQGLRLIYYSQIVNDFQKGDIAEGYSVSREKKESFPLTVTSAQKNPTAFYLCASSSILLNGAFFGQGTRLTVV.

The chain carries TRBV7-9 and TRBJ1-1. The CDR3 covers 15 residues. Germline V gene sequence: CDR1 SEHNR, CDR2 FQNEAQ (reference sequence). The chain's CDR3 is CASSLAGGQTTEAFF. Looking up the rest from reference TRBV7-9 and TRBJ1-1 gives the full variable domain: DTGVSQNPRHKITKRGQNVTFRCDPISEHNRLYWYRQTLGQGPEFLTYFQNEAQLEKSRLLSDRFSAERPKGSFSTLEIQRTEQGDSAMYLCASSLAGGQTTEAFFGQGTRLTVV.

V gene TRBV3-1 combines with J gene TRBJ2-2; TCRdb lists TRBD2, though no DNA is available to test this call. Germline CDR1 and CDR2: LGHDT and YNNKEL (reference sequence). The CDR3 spans 16 residues. CDR3 amino acids: CASSQDAGGPTGELFF.

The J gene is TRBJ2-5, the V gene TRBV3-1. The CDR3 has 13 amino acids. The V gene's germline CDR1 is LGHDT and CDR2 YNNKEL (reference sequence). The CDR3 reads CASTPSFEETQYF.

The chain carries TRBV4-3 and TRBJ2-2; as DNA is missing, the TRBD2 call by TCRdb cannot be tested. This CDR3 is 16 amino acids long. CDR1 is LGHNA, CDR2 YSLEER, per germline. CDR3 protein: CASSQDRLSRAGELFF.

V gene TRBV5-1 combines with J gene TRBJ2-5; TCRdb picks TRBD1, but there is no DNA to check that call. CDR3 length: 14 amino acids. Germline values: CDR1 SGHRS, CDR2 YFSETQ. CDR3 region: CASSVQGGQETQYF.

The V call is TRBV28, the J call TRBJ2-7. The CDR3 length is 12 residues. Germline CDR1 reads MDHEN; CDR2 reads SYDVKM. Here the CDR3 reads CASQEIPYEQYF.

The rearrangement links TRBV7-9 to TRBJ1-4. This CDR3 is built from 11 residues. CDR1 and CDR2 from the germline V gene are SEHNR and FQNEAQ (reference sequence). This CDR3 is CALTEGQHLFF.

The gene calls are TRBV10-3 and TRBJ2-1. The CDR3 extends over 13 amino acids. The germline gives CDR1 ENHRY, CDR2 SYGVKD. This CDR3 is CAISESTNGQQFF.

The chain joins TRBV7-9 to TRBJ2-1; TCRdb selects TRBD2, and the lack of DNA leaves this call unchecked. This CDR3 spans 17 amino acids. Germline lookup yields CDR1 SEHNR and CDR2 FQNEAQ (reference sequence). This chain's CDR3 is CASSWLEGWGGFNEQFF.

This chain links TRBV6-6 with TRBJ2-5. In germline, CDR1 is MNHNY, CDR2 SVGAGI (reference sequence). The CDR3 has 13 residues. The CDR3 protein is CASVSRGQETQYF.

The chain recombines TRBV4-3 with TRBJ2-2; TCRdb designates TRBD1, a call that cannot be tested without DNA. CDR1 is LGHNA, CDR2 YSLEER, per germline. The CDR3 extends over 17 amino acids. The CDR3 loop is CASSQDMRTGTTGELFF.

The rearrangement joins TRBV4-1 to TRBJ2-5; the TCRdb call, TRBD1, lacks DNA for checking. The CDR3 spans 12 residues. Germline assignment: CDR1 MGHRA and CDR2 YSYEKL. The CDR3 sequence: CASSQDRGGPTF.

This chain links TRBV10-3 with TRBJ2-7; TCRdb's assignment of TRBD1 cannot be checked, as there is no DNA. Germline CDR1 ENHRY, CDR2 SYGVKD. This CDR3 region has 14 residues. The chain's CDR3 is CAIKPGQPSYEQYF.

The chain links TRBV4-3 to TRBJ1-4. The CDR3 has 13 residues. The germline V gene has CDR1 LGHNA and CDR2 YSLEER. The CDR3 reads CASSQVLIEKLFF.

The chain is built from TRBV20-1 and TRBJ2-3; TCRdb calls TRBD2, which cannot be checked without DNA. Germline V lookup: CDR1 DFQATT, CDR2 SNEGSKA (reference sequence). This CDR3 comprises 13 residues. CDR3 protein: CSCGRATSNTQYF.

The J gene is TRBJ2-6, the V gene TRBV6-5. Germline CDR1 reads MNHEY; CDR2 reads SVGAGI. The CDR3 totals 16 residues. This CDR3 is CASSYSQLSGANVLTF.

This rearrangement joins TRBV5-1 to TRBJ1-1; TCRdb names TRBD1, which stays unverified in the absence of DNA. From germline, CDR1 is SGHRS and CDR2 YFSETQ. This CDR3 is built from 13 residues. CDR3 protein: CASRRTGDTEAFF.